Listed below are T cell receptor beta chains from one sample, sequenced in a study of T cell responses to AZD1222 COVID-19 vaccine. Data came from immunoSEQ multiplex PCR; TCRdb stores just in-frame clones and leaves some out. The sample has fewer than 110,000 clones, over 80% seen once. Sample: peripheral blood, taken 28 days after the second AZD1222 dose. Every receptor here comes from an adult who received the AZD1222 COVID-19 vaccine. The CDR3 runs from the conserved cysteine through the conserved F or W. A D gene is named only where the DNA matches it firmly. A row's size may be missing; if present it is once, few, many or a size class.

-	once	TRBV30	TRBJ1-3	CAQGSSGNTIYF	TGTGCCCAGGGGTCCTCTGGAAACACCATATATTTT
-	few	TRBV7-2	TRBJ1-1	CASSFPPEVAFF	TGTGCCAGCAGCTTTCCGCCTGAGGTAGCTTTCTTT
-	-	TRBV5-6	TRBJ1-5	CASSLGGFRNQPQHF	TGTGCCAGCAGCTTAGGTGGGTTTCGCAATCAGCCCCAGCATTTT
-	-	TRBV7-9	TRBJ1-2	CASSLAPYGYTF	TGTGCCAGCAGCTTAGCGCCCTATGGCTACACCTTC
TRBD1	-	TRBV6-5	TRBJ1-2	CASTQDRSNYGYTF	TGTGCCAGCACCCAGGACAGGAGTAACTATGGCTACACCTTC
-	-	TRBV5-4	TRBJ2-3	CASSLRQAQDTQYF	TGTGCCAGCAGCTTGAGACAGGCCCAAGATACGCAGTATTTT
-	-	TRBV2	TRBJ1-5	CASSESGGSNQPQHF	TGTGCCAGCAGTGAATCTGGGGGGAGCAATCAGCCCCAGCATTTT
-	-	TRBV5-1	TRBJ1-1	CASSPPIPGTEAFF	TGCGCCAGCAGCCCTCCGATTCCGGGGACTGAAGCTTTCTTT
TRBD2	once	TRBV5-1	TRBJ2-1	CASSLGGTSGRPVEQFF	TGCGCCAGCAGCTTGGGGGGGACTAGCGGGAGGCCCGTTGAGCAGTTCTTC
-	-	TRBV9	TRBJ1-1	CASSPPLSRVGMNTEAFF	TGTGCCAGCAGCCCCCCTTTAAGTCGGGTTGGGATGAACACTGAAGCTTTCTTT
TRBD2	once	TRBV2	TRBJ2-1	CASSIRTSGGKQFF	TGTGCCAGCAGTATCCGGACTAGCGGGGGGAAGCAGTTCTTC
TRBD1	-	TRBV10-1	TRBJ1-2	CASRDRDQDYGYTF	TGCGCCAGCAGGGACAGGGATCAGGACTATGGCTACACCTTC
TRBD2	-	TRBV9	TRBJ2-3	CASSIQAGGAQYF	TGTGCCAGCAGCATCCAAGCGGGAGGTGCGCAGTATTTT
TRBD1	-	TRBV6-5	TRBJ1-3	CASSRDSGNTIYF	TGTGCCAGCAGTAGGGACAGTGGAAACACCATATATTTT
TRBD1	few	TRBV10-3	TRBJ1-1	CAIRDRDRGKLNTEAFF	TGTGCCATCAGGGACCGGGACAGGGGGAAGTTGAACACTGAAGCTTTCTTT
-	once	TRBV20-1	TRBJ1-1	CSASATVRMNTEAFF	TGCAGTGCAAGTGCTACGGTCAGAATGAACACTGAAGCTTTCTTT
-	-	TRBV7-2	TRBJ2-1	CASSLGPPWVAFF	TGTGCCAGCAGCTTGGGGCCACCCTGGGTGGCGTTCTTC
-	-	TRBV6-2/TRBV6-3	TRBJ1-6	CASSYSIRGNSPLHF	TGTGCCAGCAGTTACTCGATACGGGGAAATTCACCCCTCCACTTT
-	few	TRBV19	TRBJ1-1	CASSINSNTEAFF	TGTGCCAGTAGTATTAACAGCAACACTGAAGCTTTCTTT
TRBD2	-	TRBV27	TRBJ2-7	CASSSLAGAYEQYF	TGTGCCAGCAGTTCACTAGCGGGAGCGTACGAGCAGTACTTC
-	-	TRBV6-5	TRBJ1-6	CASSYRRGINSPLHF	TGTGCCAGCAGTTACCGCCGCGGAATAAATTCACCCCTCCACTTT
TRBD1	-	TRBV30	TRBJ2-7	CAWSPGQGPYEQYF	TGTGCCTGGAGTCCGGGACAGGGGCCCTACGAGCAGTACTTC
-	-	TRBV5-8	TRBJ1-2	CASDLRGGYTF	TGTGCCAGCGACCTAAGGGGTGGCTACACCTTC
TRBD2	-	TRBV7-9	TRBJ2-5	CASSRSGRAFLGETQYF	TGTGCCAGCAGCCGTAGCGGGAGGGCCTTCTTGGGAGAGACCCAGTACTTC
-	-	TRBV7-8	TRBJ1-6	CASSLAGGGTYNSPLHF	TGTGCCAGCAGCTTAGCGGGTGGGGGAACATATAATTCACCCCTCCACTTT
-	-	TRBV21-1	TRBJ1-6	CASSEWAGGPTLSYNSPLHF	TGTGCCAGCAGCGAATGGGCAGGAGGCCCAACTCTCTCCTATAATTCACCCCTCCACTTT